This paragraph covers one T cell receptor (beta chain) sequence. No antigen is known for it. The data originate from a study of CD4+ T cells in melanoma. The assay was immunoSEQ multiplex PCR, and TCRdb's table has in-frame clones only and misses some. Here the sample spans roughly 120,000 clones, around 93% being singletons. The CDR3 contains 15 residues. V lost 1 base and J lost 3, with 10 bases in between. Germline CDR1 is LGHNA and CDR2 is YNFKEQ. Study outcomes and limitations: CD8+ T cell, macrophage and B cell function reportedly correlated with neoantigen-specific CD4+ T cells. In melanoma, neoantigen-specific CD4+ T cells reportedly differed in differentiation state.

The chain has TRBV4-2 and TRBJ2-1; the D is unclear. The source material was peripheral blood. The origin of this receptor is a human donor with melanoma. The CDR3 reads CASSQGSSRYNEQFF. CDR3 sequence (DNA): TGTGCCAGCAGCCAAGGGAGTAGCCGCTACAATGAGCAGTTCTTC.